A selection of T cell receptor beta chains follows, all from one sample in a study of resident and recirculating memory T cells in vitiligo. The protocol was immunoSEQ multiplex PCR, while the TCRdb copy is restricted to in-frame clones and leaves out a portion. Altogether 70,000 or so clones are present, about 89% being singletons, with the ten largest covering more than 4%. The source material was blood. Every receptor here comes from a male donor with vitiligo. Each CDR3 is given with its conserved first and last residue. The order of the fields is clone size, D gene, J gene, V gene, CDR3 DNA, CDR3 protein. A D gene is named only where the DNA matches it firmly. Size values are once, few and many counts, or a class for expanded clones, and some rows have none.

size: .; D: .; J: TRBJ2-3; V: TRBV5-6; DNA: TGTGCCAGCAGCTTAGCCCTTAGCACAGATACGCAGTATTTT; CDR3: CASSLALSTDTQYF
size: .; D: TRBD1; J: TRBJ2-2; V: TRBV6-5; DNA: TGTGCCAGCAGAAGGACAGGGGACCCCGGGGAGCTGTTTTTT; CDR3: CASRRTGDPGELFF
size: few; D: TRBD1; J: TRBJ2-5; V: TRBV6-1; DNA: TGTGCCAGCAGTCTTCAGCAGGGGGCGCCGGGGACCCAGTACTTC; CDR3: CASSLQQGAPGTQYF
size: .; D: .; J: TRBJ2-5; V: TRBV6-6; DNA: TGTGCCAGCAGCTTCAACCTACAGGGCCCCCAAGAGACCCAGTACTTC; CDR3: CASSFNLQGPQETQYF
size: .; D: TRBD1; J: TRBJ1-1; V: TRBV7-9; DNA: TGTGCCAGCAGCGACGTGACAGGGGAGAAGAACACTGAAGCTTTCTTT; CDR3: CASSDVTGEKNTEAFF
size: .; D: .; J: TRBJ2-7; V: TRBV7-2; DNA: TGTGCCAGCAGCTTAGTGTTGGGCAGGGTGAACTTC; CDR3: CASSLVLGRVNF
size: once; D: .; J: TRBJ1-2; V: TRBV7-9; DNA: TGTGCCAGCAGCTTAAACAGCCTCCACTATGGCTACACCTTC; CDR3: CASSLNSLHYGYTF
size: .; D: TRBD2; J: TRBJ2-1; V: TRBV7-3; DNA: TGTGCCAGCAGCGTCACCGGGACTACGAGCTACAATGAGCAGTTCTTC; CDR3: CASSVTGTTSYNEQFF
size: .; D: TRBD1; J: TRBJ1-6; V: TRBV27; DNA: TGTGCCAGCAGTTTAGGACAGGGGACCTATAATTCACCCCTCCACTTT; CDR3: CASSLGQGTYNSPLHF
size: .; D: .; J: TRBJ2-2; V: TRBV2; DNA: TGTGCCAGCAGTGAAAGGCAGGGTGGCGGGGAGCTGTTTTTT; CDR3: CASSERQGGGELFF
size: .; D: TRBD1; J: TRBJ1-1; V: TRBV6-6; DNA: TGTGCCAGCAGTTACATGGACAGGGCTGAAGCTTTCTTT; CDR3: CASSYMDRAEAFF
size: once; D: TRBD1; J: TRBJ1-4; V: TRBV28; DNA: TGTGCCAGCAGTTCCTCACAGGGGGCAGGAACTAATGAAAAACTGTTTTTT; CDR3: CASSSSQGAGTNEKLFF
size: .; D: TRBD2; J: TRBJ2-3; V: TRBV7-2; DNA: TGTGCCAGCAGCAGGGGACTAGCGAGATGGGAGGCAGATACGCAGTATTTT; CDR3: CASSRGLARWEADTQYF
size: .; D: TRBD2; J: TRBJ2-2; V: TRBV4-1; DNA: TGCGCCAGCAGCCAAGCTACGGGAGGTGGAATAACCGGGGAGCTGTTTTTT; CDR3: CASSQATGGGITGELFF
size: .; D: TRBD2; J: TRBJ2-5; V: TRBV7-9; DNA: TGTGCCAGCAGCACAAGCGGGGGCCTCCAAGAGACCCAGTACTTC; CDR3: CASSTSGGLQETQYF
size: .; D: .; J: TRBJ1-2; V: TRBV5-1; DNA: TGCGCCAGCAGCTTGGGACAGGCAAACATCTATGGCTACACCTTC; CDR3: CASSLGQANIYGYTF
size: .; D: TRBD1; J: TRBJ2-2; V: TRBV7-2; DNA: TGTGCCAGCAGCCGACAGGGTGAACAGGCCACCGGGGAGCTGTTTTTT; CDR3: CASSRQGEQATGELFF
size: .; D: .; J: TRBJ1-1; V: TRBV7-2; DNA: TGTGCCAGCAGTCAAGCGGGGAGGGTCACTGAAGCTTTCTTT; CDR3: CASSQAGRVTEAFF
size: .; D: TRBD2; J: TRBJ2-3; V: TRBV5-1; DNA: TGCGCCAGCAGCCAGGGACTAGCGGGGGGGACGACAGATACGCAGTATTTT; CDR3: CASSQGLAGGTTDTQYF
size: .; D: .; J: TRBJ1-1; V: TRBV7-2; DNA: TGTGCCAGCAGCTTAGTAGGGGGGGGGTCGAACACTGAAGCTTTCTTT; CDR3: CASSLVGGGSNTEAFF
size: .; D: .; J: TRBJ2-2; V: TRBV7-9; DNA: TGTGCCAGCAGCGCCCCCCTGACAGGCGAAGTCACCGGGGAGCTGTTTTTT; CDR3: CASSAPLTGEVTGELFF
size: .; D: TRBD2; J: TRBJ2-5; V: TRBV27; DNA: TGTGCCAGCCTTTGGCCAAATAGCGGGGGGGCCGATGGGCAAGAGACCCAGTACTTC; CDR3: CASLWPNSGGADGQETQYF
size: .; D: .; J: TRBJ2-2; V: TRBV11-3; DNA: TGTGCCAGCAGCTTAGGAATAGCCGGGGAGCTGTTTTTT; CDR3: CASSLGIAGELFF
size: .; D: TRBD2; J: TRBJ2-5; V: TRBV19; DNA: TGTGCCAGTAGTGAACTCGGGACTAGTGGGCAAGAGACCCAGTACTTC; CDR3: CASSELGTSGQETQYF
size: few; D: .; J: TRBJ1-1; V: TRBV6-1; DNA: TGTGCCAGCAGTGAACGGGGGAAGAACACTGAAGCTTTCTTT; CDR3: CASSERGKNTEAFF